This T cell receptor (beta chain) appears in the sequencing data of a study of T cell repertoires in cytomegalovirus infection. Study-wide background: It was the public TCR beta signatures that indicated both CMV infection and matching HLA type.

MiXCR, applied by TCRdb to the reads, yields one record per CDR3 protein. The sample includes 650,000 to 900,000 distinct CDR3 sequences, 25% to 30% of them seen just once. Looked up from germline, CDR1 is MNHEY and CDR2 is SVGEGT. The CDR3 is made up of 18 amino acids. Trimming pared 2 bases from V and 8 bases from J, leaving 25 bases between. This clonotype has just a few counts. The target antigen is unknown. The sample in question was cultured CD8+ T cells from PBMCs, obtained from culture after CMV antigen stimulation. The J gene is TRBJ2-1, the V gene TRBV6-2 or TRBV6-3; tentative D call: TRBD1 (6 bases). The source of this sequence is a human donor in good health (CMV status not recorded). Some clones in this sample may be carry-over from other donors' samples. The chain's CDR3 is CASSYQRSRDKRRDEQFF. The CDR3 DNA reads TGTGCCAGCAGTTACCAGCGGAGCCGGGACAAGAGAAGGGATGAGCAGTTCTTC.